This TCR beta chain was sequenced during a study of OX40 agonist ivuxolimab in advanced cancers. Assay used: immunoSEQ multiplex PCR; TCRdb lists only in-frame clones, some missing. The sample consists of tens of thousands of clones, 85% to 90% of them appearing once. The germline V gene encodes CDR1 SGHRS and CDR2 YFSETQ. CDR3 length: 11 amino acids. V was cut by 3 bases and J by 6 bases, with 7 bases left in between. Sequenced material: CD4+ or CD8+ T cells sorted from blood, taken in a trial of the OX40 agonist ivuxolimab. This chain joins TRBV5-1 and TRBJ2-7, with unresolved D. This receptor was taken from an adult with an advanced solid tumor such as melanoma, head and neck, liver or kidney cancer. CDR3 sequence (DNA): TGCGCCAGCAGCTCCCCCGGCGAGCAGTACTTC. It codes for CASSSPGEQYF.